These 9 T cell receptor beta chains originate from one sample sequenced in a study of cytomegalovirus exposure and HLA in healthy donors. The PCR contained 60 Vbeta and 13 Jbeta primers. Only in-frame clones appear in the TCRdb table, and some are missing; sequencing was by immunoSEQ multiplex PCR. Among about 110,000 clones listed, 65% to 75% were seen once. The sequencing sample was made of PBMCs. These receptors all come from a man younger than 40 in good health and CMV-seropositive.

V is TRBV11-3 and J is TRBJ2-1; D is possibly TRBD2 (6 bases). This CDR3 comprises 16 residues. V dropped 5 bases and J dropped 1 base, with 15 bases sitting between them. Germline CDR1 is SGHNT and CDR2 is YENEEA. Here the CDR3 DNA reads TGTGCCAGCAGCCATTCCCGGAGGGGATCCTACAATGAGCAGTTCTTC. Encoded protein: CASSHSRRGSYNEQFF.

V is TRBV5-4 and J is TRBJ2-7, with D possibly TRBD2 on 5 matching bases. V dropped 8 bases and J dropped 3 bases, with 21 bases sitting between them. The V gene's germline CDR1 is SGHNT and CDR2 YYREEE (reference sequence). This CDR3 spans 15 amino acids. CDR3 sequence reads: CASSHGGPQRYEQYF. The CDR3 DNA reads as TGTGCCAGTTCCCACGGCGGGCCTCAACGCTACGAGCAGTACTTC.

This clone was seen more than once but under ten times. The gene calls are TRBV6-4 and TRBJ2-1, with 8 bases fitting TRBD2. This CDR3 is built from 16 residues. Unmatched junction bases numbered 3, after V lost 0 bases and J lost 2 bases. Germline V gives CDR1 MRHNA, CDR2 SNTAGT. CDR3 bases: TGTGCCAGCAGTGACTCGGCTAGCGGGCCCTACAATGAGCAGTTCTTC. It specifies CASSDSASGPYNEQFF.

V usage is TRBV19 and J usage is TRBJ2-7, with D maybe TRBD1 (6 bases). Trimming removed 4 bases at V and 3 bases at J, with 13 bases between. This CDR3 is built from 14 residues. Germline-derived CDR1 and CDR2 are LNHDA and SQIVND (reference sequence). The CDR3 region is CASSNRQEDYEQYF. DNA of the CDR3: TGTGCCAGTAGTAACCGACAGGAAGACTACGAGCAGTACTTC. Full variable domain (rest looked up from reference TRBV19 and TRBJ2-7): DGGITQSPKYLFRKEGQNVTLSCEQNLNHDAMYWYRQDPGQGLRLIYYSQIVNDFQKGDIAEGYSVSREKKESFPLTVTSAQKNPTAFYLCASSNRQEDYEQYFGPGTRLTVT.

CDR3 sequence reads: CASSLDRSGQGYEQYF. Here the CDR3 DNA reads TGCGCCAGCAGCTTGGATCGCTCGGGACAGGGCTACGAGCAGTACTTC. This chain joins TRBV5-1 and TRBJ2-5, with 9 bases matching TRBD1. The J call may be faulty, since TRBJ2-7 better matches the DNA end. This CDR3 region has 16 residues. Germline CDR1 is SGHRS and CDR2 is YFSETQ.

This clone has just one count. The rearrangement joins TRBV27 to TRBJ2-7; 7 bases map to TRBD2. Per the germline V gene, CDR1 is MNHEY and CDR2 is SMNVEV (reference sequence). The junction had 8 bases not matched to a gene; V was cut back by 6 bases and J by 0 bases. The CDR3 length is 15 residues. Here the CDR3 reads CASSPRGGLSYEQYF. In nucleotides, the CDR3 is TGTGCCAGCAGCCCACGCGGGGGTCTCTCCTACGAGCAGTACTTC.

The CDR3 DNA follows: TGTGCCAGCAGCTTGGTCCGACGGACTAGCGGGATATGGACCCAGTACTTC. It codes for CASSLVRRTSGIWTQYF. The V call is TRBV5-6, the J call TRBJ2-5; the match to TRBD2 covers 12 bases. Trimming cost V 0 bases and J 7 bases; bases outside gene matches: 10. Germline assignment: CDR1 SGHDT and CDR2 YYEEEE. The CDR3 has 17 amino acids.

This clone showed up just once. The V gene is TRBV13, the J gene TRBJ2-1; D gene uncertain. The CDR3 has 14 amino acids. Germline V gene lookup returns CDR1 PRHDT and CDR2 FYEKMQ (reference sequence). V was shortened by 0 bases and J by 5 bases, with 8 bases between the two germline ends. The CDR3 nucleotides read TGTGCCAGCAGCTTAGGACTAATAAACAATGAGCAGTTCTTC. Translation gives CASSLGLINNEQFF.

The V and J genes are TRBV5-6 and TRBJ1-2; D is possibly TRBD1 (6 bases). Per germline, CDR1 SGHDT and CDR2 YYEEEE. This CDR3 spans 14 amino acids. V was pared by 4 bases and J by 2 bases, with 12 bases between. This CDR3 is CASSRDIKNYGYTF. DNA for the CDR3: TGTGCCAGCAGCCGGGACATTAAGAACTATGGCTACACCTTC.